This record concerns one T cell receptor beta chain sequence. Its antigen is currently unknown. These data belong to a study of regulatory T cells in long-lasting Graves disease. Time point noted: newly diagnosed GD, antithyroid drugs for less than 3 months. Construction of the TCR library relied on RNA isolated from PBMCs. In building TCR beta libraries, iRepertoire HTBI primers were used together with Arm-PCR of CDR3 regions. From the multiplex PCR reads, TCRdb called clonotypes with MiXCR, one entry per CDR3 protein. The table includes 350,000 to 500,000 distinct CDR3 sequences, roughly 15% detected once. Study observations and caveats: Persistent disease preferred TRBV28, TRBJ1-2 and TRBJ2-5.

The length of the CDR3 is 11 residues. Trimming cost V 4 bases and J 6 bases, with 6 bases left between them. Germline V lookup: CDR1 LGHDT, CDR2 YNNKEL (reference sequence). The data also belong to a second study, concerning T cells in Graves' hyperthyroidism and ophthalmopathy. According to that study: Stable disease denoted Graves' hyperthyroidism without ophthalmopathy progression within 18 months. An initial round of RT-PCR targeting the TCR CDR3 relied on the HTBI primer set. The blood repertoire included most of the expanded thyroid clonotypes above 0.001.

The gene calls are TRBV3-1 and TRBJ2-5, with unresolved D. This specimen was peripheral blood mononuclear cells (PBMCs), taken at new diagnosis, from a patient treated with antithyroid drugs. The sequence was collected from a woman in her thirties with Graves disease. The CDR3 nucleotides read TGTGCCAGCAGCCTCCGCCAGACCCAGTACTTC. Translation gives CASSLRQTQYF.